This record covers a single T cell receptor beta chain. This specimen belongs to a study of T cells in Graves' hyperthyroidism and ophthalmopathy. RNA transcripts served as the template for amplifying TCR beta CDR3 regions. The TCR CDR3 was amplified in a first-round RT-PCR using the HTBI primer set. TCRdb reanalysed the multiplex PCR reads using MiXCR and keeps one entry per CDR3 protein. The sample contains around 700,000 distinct CDR3 sequences, around 20% of which appear only once. The hyperthyroidism was newly diagnosed and had lasted under 2 months; the patients were aged 18 to 65. Clinical symptoms, serum thyroxine, TRAb, thyroid ultrasound and orbital computed tomography established diagnosis. This TCR derives from a woman aged 45-59 years with Graves' hyperthyroidism that later progressed to Graves' ophthalmopathy. The sample taken for sequencing was blood.

The CDR3 here is CASREPETGIHF. The DNA for the CDR3 is TGTGCCAGCAGGGAGCCCGAGACGGGGATCCATTTT. J is TRBJ1-5 and V is TRBV12-3 or TRBV12-4; the D is unclear. The CDR3 length is 12 residues. V dropped 6 bases and J dropped 16 bases, with 19 bases sitting between them.